This is a list of T cell receptor beta chains from one sample in a study of blood T cell repertoires in COVID-19. The assay was immunoSEQ multiplex PCR, and TCRdb's table has in-frame clones only and misses some. The table shows just over 300,000 clones, with about nine tenths occurring only once. Sequencing was done on a sample of PBMCs or T cells enriched from blood (not recorded which). These receptors originate from a man in his thirties or forties who had recovered from COVID-19. Both conserved end residues are part of each CDR3. A D gene is named only where the DNA matches it firmly. Not all rows give a size; the values are once, few, many and, for expanded clones, a class.

16	TRBJ1-1	TRBV28	-	TRBD1	CASSHRTGGRGTEAFF	TGTGCCAGCAGTCACCGGACAGGGGGCCGGGGCACTGAAGCTTTCTTT
16	TRBJ1-2	TRBV27	-	-	CASSLSWGLDDYGYTF	TGTGCCAGCAGTTTATCTTGGGGCTTAGATGACTATGGCTACACCTTC
11	TRBJ2-5	TRBV30	-	-	CAWSVRETQYF	TGTGCCTGGAGTGTTCGGGAGACCCAGTACTTC
13	TRBJ2-2	TRBV30	-	-	CAQSGGGTGELFF	TGTGCTCAATCGGGGGGCGGAACCGGGGAGCTGTTTTTT
14	TRBJ2-7	TRBV9	-	-	CASSVDTGAYEQYF	TGTGCCAGCAGCGTAGATACGGGGGCCTACGAGCAGTACTTC
16	TRBJ2-2	TRBV27	once	TRBD1	CASSSIGTVDTGELFF	TGTGCCAGCAGTTCCATTGGGACAGTAGACACCGGGGAGCTGTTTTTT
12	TRBJ1-1	TRBV12-3/TRBV12-4	-	-	CASSLPPAEAFF	TGTGCCAGCAGCCTACCCCCCGCTGAAGCTTTCTTT
15	TRBJ2-7	TRBV3-1/TRBV3-2	-	TRBD1	CASSQLRTGSYEQYF	TGTGCCAGCAGCCAGTTAAGGACAGGCTCCTACGAGCAGTACTTC
13	TRBJ2-7	TRBV19	-	TRBD1	CASSRDRAYEQYF	TGTGCCAGTAGCCGGGACAGGGCGTACGAGCAGTACTTC
12	TRBJ2-3	TRBV2	few	-	CASRRAADTQYF	TGTGCCAGCAGGCGCGCGGCAGATACGCAGTATTTT
14	TRBJ2-5	TRBV27	-	TRBD2	CASSPRGGPETQYF	TGTGCCAGCAGTCCGCGGGGGGGCCCTGAGACCCAGTACTTC
15	TRBJ2-1	TRBV2	-	TRBD1	CASSEEGTGVNEQFF	TGTGCCAGCAGTGAAGAAGGGACAGGGGTAAACGAGCAGTTCTTC
14	TRBJ1-3	TRBV5-4	-	-	CASSLGGPGNTIYF	TGTGCCAGCAGCTTGGGGGGGCCTGGAAACACCATATATTTT
16	TRBJ2-3	TRBV7-2	-	TRBD1	CASSLALGQPTDTQYF	TGTGCCAGCAGCTTAGCCCTGGGACAGCCCACAGATACGCAGTATTTT
14	TRBJ2-3	TRBV5-1	-	TRBD2	CASSLERETDTQYF	TGCGCCAGCAGCCTTGAGCGGGAGACAGATACGCAGTATTTT
13	TRBJ1-2	TRBV19	-	TRBD1	CASSIYPGGNDTF	TGTGCCAGTAGTATTTATCCAGGGGGAAACGACACCTTC
16	TRBJ2-7	TRBV6-5	-	TRBD1	CASSYGIGTGPYEQYF	TGTGCCAGCAGTTACGGGATCGGGACAGGGCCCTACGAGCAGTACTTC
16	TRBJ2-3	TRBV5-5	-	-	CASSSTTSSLADTQYF	TGTGCCAGCAGCTCAACGACTAGTAGCCTCGCAGATACGCAGTATTTT
14	TRBJ1-4	TRBV19	-	TRBD1	CASRDRGRGEKLFF	TGTGCCAGTAGGGATAGGGGGCGCGGTGAAAAACTGTTTTTT
13	TRBJ2-3	TRBV3-1/TRBV3-2	-	-	CASSLLAADTQYF	TGTGCCAGCAGCCTTTTAGCCGCAGATACGCAGTATTTT
15	TRBJ2-5	TRBV3-1/TRBV3-2	-	-	CASSHSRGGQETQYF	TGTGCCAGCAGCCATTCAAGGGGGGGACAAGAGACCCAGTACTTC
15	TRBJ2-7	TRBV28	-	TRBD1	CASRGWGQGSYEQYF	TGTGCCAGCAGGGGGTGGGGACAGGGCTCCTACGAGCAGTACTTC